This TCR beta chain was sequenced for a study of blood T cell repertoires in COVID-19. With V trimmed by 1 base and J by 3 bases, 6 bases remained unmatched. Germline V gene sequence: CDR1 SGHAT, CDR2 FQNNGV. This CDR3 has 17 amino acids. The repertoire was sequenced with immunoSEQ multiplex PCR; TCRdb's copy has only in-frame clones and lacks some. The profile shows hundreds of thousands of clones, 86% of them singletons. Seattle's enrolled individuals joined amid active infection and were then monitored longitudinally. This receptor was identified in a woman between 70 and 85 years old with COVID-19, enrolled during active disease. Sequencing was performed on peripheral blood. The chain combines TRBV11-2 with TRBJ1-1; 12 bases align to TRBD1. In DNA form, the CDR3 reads TGTGCCAGCAGCTTAGTCGGGACAGGGGGCTCGTACACTGAAGCTTTCTTT. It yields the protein CASSLVGTGGSYTEAFF.